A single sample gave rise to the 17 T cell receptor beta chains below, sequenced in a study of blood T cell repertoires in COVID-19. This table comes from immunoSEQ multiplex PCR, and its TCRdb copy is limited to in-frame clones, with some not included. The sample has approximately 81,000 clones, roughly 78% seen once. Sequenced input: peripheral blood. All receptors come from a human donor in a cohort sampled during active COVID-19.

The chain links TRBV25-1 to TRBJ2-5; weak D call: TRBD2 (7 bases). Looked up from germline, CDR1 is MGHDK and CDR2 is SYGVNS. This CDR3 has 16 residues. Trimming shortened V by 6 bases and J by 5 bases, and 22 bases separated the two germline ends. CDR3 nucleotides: TGTGCCAGCAGGGGCGGGAGCGGGACAATTCTGGAGACCCAGTACTTC. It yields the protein CASRGGSGTILETQYF.

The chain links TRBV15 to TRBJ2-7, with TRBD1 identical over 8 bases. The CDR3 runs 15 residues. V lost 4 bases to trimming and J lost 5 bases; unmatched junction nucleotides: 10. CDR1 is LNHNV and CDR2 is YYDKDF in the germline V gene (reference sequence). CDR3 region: CATSKGRQGMDEQYF. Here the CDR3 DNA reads TGTGCCACCAGCAAGGGCCGACAGGGGATGGACGAGCAGTACTTC.

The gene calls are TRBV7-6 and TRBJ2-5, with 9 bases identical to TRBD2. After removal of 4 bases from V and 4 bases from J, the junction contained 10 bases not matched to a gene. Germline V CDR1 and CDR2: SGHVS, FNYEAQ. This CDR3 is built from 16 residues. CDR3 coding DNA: TGTGCCAGCAGCTCCTGGGAGGAGCGGGGGGTAGAGACCCAGTACTTC. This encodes CASSSWEERGVETQYF.

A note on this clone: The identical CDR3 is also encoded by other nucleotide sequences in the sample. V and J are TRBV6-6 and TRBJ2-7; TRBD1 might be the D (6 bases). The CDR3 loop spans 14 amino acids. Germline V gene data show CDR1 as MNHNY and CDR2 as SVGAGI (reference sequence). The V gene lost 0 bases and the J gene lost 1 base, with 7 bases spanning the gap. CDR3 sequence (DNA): TGTGCCAGCAGTTACTCGCAGGGGTCCTACGAGCAGTACTTC. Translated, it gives CASSYSQGSYEQYF.

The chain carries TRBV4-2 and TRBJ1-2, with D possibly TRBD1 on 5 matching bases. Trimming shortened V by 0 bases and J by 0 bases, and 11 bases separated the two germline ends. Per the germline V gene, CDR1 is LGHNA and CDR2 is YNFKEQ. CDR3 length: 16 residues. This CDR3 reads CASSQEGRTTNYGYTF. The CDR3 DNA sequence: TGTGCCAGCAGCCAAGAAGGACGGACAACTAACTATGGCTACACCTTC.

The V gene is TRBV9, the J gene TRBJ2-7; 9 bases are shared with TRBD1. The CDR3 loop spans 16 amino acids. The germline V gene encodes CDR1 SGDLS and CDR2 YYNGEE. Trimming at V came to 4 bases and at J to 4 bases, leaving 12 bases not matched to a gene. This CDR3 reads CASSPTPGQGRYEQYF. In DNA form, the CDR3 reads TGTGCCAGCAGCCCGACCCCGGGACAGGGTAGGTACGAGCAGTACTTC.

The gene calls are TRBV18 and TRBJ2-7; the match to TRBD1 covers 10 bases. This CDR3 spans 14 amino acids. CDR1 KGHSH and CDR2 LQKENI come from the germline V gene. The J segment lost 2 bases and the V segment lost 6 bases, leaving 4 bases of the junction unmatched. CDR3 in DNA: TGTGCCAGCTCCCCAGGACAGGGGGCCTACGAGCAGTACTTC. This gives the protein CASSPGQGAYEQYF.

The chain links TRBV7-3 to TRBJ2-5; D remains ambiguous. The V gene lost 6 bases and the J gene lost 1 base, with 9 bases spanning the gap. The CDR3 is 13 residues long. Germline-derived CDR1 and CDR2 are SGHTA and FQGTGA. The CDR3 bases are TGTGCCAGCAGTGCGAGAGCCCAAGAGACCCAGTACTTC. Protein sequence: CASSARAQETQYF.

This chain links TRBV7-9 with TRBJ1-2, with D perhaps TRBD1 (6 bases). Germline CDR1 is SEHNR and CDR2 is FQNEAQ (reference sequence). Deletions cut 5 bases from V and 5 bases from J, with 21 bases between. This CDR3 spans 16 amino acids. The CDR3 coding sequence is TGTGCCAGCAGCCCCTGGCGTGTCGGCAGGGGATATGGCTACACCTTC. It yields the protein CASSPWRVGRGYGYTF.

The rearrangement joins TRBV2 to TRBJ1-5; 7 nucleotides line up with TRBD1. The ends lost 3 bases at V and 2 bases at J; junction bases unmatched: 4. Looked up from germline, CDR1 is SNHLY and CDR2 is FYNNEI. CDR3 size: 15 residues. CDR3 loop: CASSDGDRGNQPQHF. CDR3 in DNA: TGTGCCAGCAGTGACGGAGACAGGGGCAATCAGCCCCAGCATTTT.

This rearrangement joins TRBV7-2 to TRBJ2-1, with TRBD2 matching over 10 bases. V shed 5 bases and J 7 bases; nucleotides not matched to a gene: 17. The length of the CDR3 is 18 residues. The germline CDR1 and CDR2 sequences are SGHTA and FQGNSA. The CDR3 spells CASSQNSLPGLAVNEQFF. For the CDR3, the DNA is TGTGCCAGCAGCCAAAACTCCCTTCCAGGACTAGCGGTGAATGAGCAGTTCTTC.

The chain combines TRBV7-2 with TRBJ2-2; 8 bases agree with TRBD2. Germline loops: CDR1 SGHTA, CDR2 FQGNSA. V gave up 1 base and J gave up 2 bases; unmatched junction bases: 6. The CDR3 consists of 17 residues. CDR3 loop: CASSLEGRGGNTGELFF. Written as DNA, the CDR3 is TGTGCCAGCAGCTTAGAGGGACGGGGGGGCAACACCGGGGAGCTGTTTTTT.

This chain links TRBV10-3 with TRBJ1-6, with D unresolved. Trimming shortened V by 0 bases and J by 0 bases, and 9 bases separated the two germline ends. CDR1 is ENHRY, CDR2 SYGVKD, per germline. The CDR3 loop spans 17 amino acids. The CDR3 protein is CAISESGRSSYNSPLHF. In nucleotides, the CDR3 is TGTGCCATCAGTGAGTCGGGCAGAAGCTCCTATAATTCACCCCTCCACTTT.

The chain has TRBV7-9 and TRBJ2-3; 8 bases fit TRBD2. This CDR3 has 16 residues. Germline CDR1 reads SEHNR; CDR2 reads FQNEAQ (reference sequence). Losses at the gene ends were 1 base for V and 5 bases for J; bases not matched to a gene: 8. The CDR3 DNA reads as TGTGCCAGCAGCTTAGAGGGCGGGGGGCCCCGAGATACGCAGTATTTT. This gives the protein CASSLEGGGPRDTQYF.

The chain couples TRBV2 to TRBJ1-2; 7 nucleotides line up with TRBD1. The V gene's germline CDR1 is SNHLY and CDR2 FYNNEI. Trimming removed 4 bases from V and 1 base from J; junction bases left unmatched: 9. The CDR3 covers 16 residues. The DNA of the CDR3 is TGTGCCAGCAGTGGAACGGGGACAGCCTTTAACTATGGCTACACCTTC. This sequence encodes CASSGTGTAFNYGYTF.

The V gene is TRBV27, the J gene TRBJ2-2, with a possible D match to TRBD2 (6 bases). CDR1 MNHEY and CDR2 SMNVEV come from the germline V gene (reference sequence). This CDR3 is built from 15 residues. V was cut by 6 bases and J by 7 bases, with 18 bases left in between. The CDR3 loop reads CASRKVQGTVGELFF. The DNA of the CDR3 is TGTGCCAGCAGAAAAGTACAAGGGACTGTCGGGGAGCTGTTTTTT.

Written as DNA, the CDR3 is TGTGCCAGCAGCCACAGGGACGAGCAGTACTTC. This translates into CASSHRDEQYF. The J gene is TRBJ2-7, the V gene TRBV7-8; maybe TRBD1 (6 bases). The germline CDR1 and CDR2 sequences are SGHVS and FQNEAQ. V dropped 5 bases and J dropped 5 bases, with 7 bases sitting between them. This CDR3 has 11 amino acids.